These 14 T cell receptor beta chains share one sample of origin, sequenced in a study of cytomegalovirus exposure and HLA in healthy donors. 60 Vbeta and 13 Jbeta primers were used in PCR. Sequenced by immunoSEQ multiplex PCR; TCRdb stores in-frame clones only, minus some. The table has 150,000 to 200,000 clones, around 80% seen once. The sample consisted of PBMCs. The source is a woman under 30 in good health and CMV-seropositive.

V is TRBV6-5 and J is TRBJ2-7, with TRBD1 matching over 8 bases. CDR3 length equals 15 residues. Germline values: CDR1 MNHEY, CDR2 SVGAGI. V gave up 6 bases and J gave up 0 bases; unmatched junction bases: 7. The CDR3 bases are TGTGCCAGCAGCCGACAGGGGTTTAACTCCTACGAGCAGTACTTC. This sequence encodes CASSRQGFNSYEQYF.

The V and J genes are TRBV5-4 and TRBJ2-5, with TRBD2 identical over 7 bases. The germline gives CDR1 SGHNT, CDR2 YYREEE (reference sequence). The ends lost 6 bases at V and 4 bases at J; junction bases unmatched: 6. The CDR3 sequence is 13 residues long. In nucleotides, the CDR3 is TGTGCCAGCACCTCAGCGGGGCGAGAGACCCAGTACTTC. It yields the protein CASTSAGRETQYF.

This chain links TRBV7-9 with TRBJ1-1, with 8 bases that match TRBD1. With 5 bases clipped from V and 1 base from J, the junction kept 6 bases outside the gene matches. This CDR3 contains 15 residues. Per the germline V gene, CDR1 is SEHNR and CDR2 is FQNEAQ (reference sequence). CDR3 loop: CASSEGQGKNTEAFF. CDR3 bases: TGTGCCAGCAGCGAAGGACAGGGCAAGAACACTGAAGCTTTCTTT.

This chain uses TRBV30 with TRBJ1-4, with D possibly being TRBD1 (6 bases). CDR1 is GTSNPN, CDR2 SVGIG, per germline (reference sequence). Deletions cut 5 bases from V and 2 bases from J, with 15 bases between. The CDR3 is made up of 15 amino acids. The CDR3 loop reads CAWDGAGDTNEKLFF. As DNA, the CDR3 is TGTGCCTGGGATGGCGCAGGGGACACTAATGAAAAACTGTTTTTT.

This rearrangement joins TRBV6-5 to TRBJ2-1; 11 bases are shared with TRBD2. The CDR3 runs 15 residues. V was pared by 2 bases and J by 10 bases, with 7 bases of the junction left unmatched. Per germline, CDR1 MNHEY and CDR2 SVGAGI. CDR3 amino acids: CASSYGASGGKEQFF. The CDR3 region has the DNA TGTGCCAGCAGTTACGGGGCTAGCGGGGGGAAAGAGCAGTTCTTC.

The rearrangement links TRBV9 to TRBJ2-1; TRBD2 is a possible D gene (7 bases). Trimming pared 0 bases from V and 6 bases from J, leaving 10 bases between. Germline loops: CDR1 SGDLS, CDR2 YYNGEE. This CDR3 contains 14 residues. CDR3 nucleotides: TGTGCCAGCAGCGTAGTAGGGGGGGCCAATGAGCAGTTCTTC. This encodes CASSVVGGANEQFF.

The table lists this clone with a few counts. This chain connects TRBV30 to TRBJ2-3; 7 bases agree with TRBD1. Germline V gene lookup returns CDR1 GTSNPN and CDR2 SVGIG (reference sequence). There are 13 residues in the CDR3. Trimming at V came to 5 bases and at J to 0 bases, leaving 2 bases not matched to a gene. The CDR3 loop is CAWGTASTDTQYF. For the CDR3, the DNA is TGTGCCTGGGGGACAGCTAGCACAGATACGCAGTATTTT. Full variable domain (rest looked up from reference TRBV30 and TRBJ2-3): SQTIHQWPATLVQPVGSPLSLECTVEGTSNPNLYWYRQAAGRGLQLLFYSVGIGQISSEVPQNLSASRPQDRQFILSSKKLLLSDSGFYLCAWGTASTDTQYFGPGTRLTVL.

This clone was seen a few times. This chain links TRBV5-1 with TRBJ2-3; TRBD1 might be the D (5 bases). Per germline, CDR1 SGHRS and CDR2 YFSETQ. The CDR3 has 14 residues. The V gene lost 0 bases and the J gene lost 1 base, with 6 bases spanning the gap. The chain's CDR3 is CASSLGQRTDTQYF. The DNA for the CDR3 is TGCGCCAGCAGCTTGGGACAGCGCACAGATACGCAGTATTTT.

The chain joins TRBV19 to TRBJ1-6; possibly TRBD1 for D (5 bases). Germline CDR1 is LNHDA and CDR2 is SQIVND (reference sequence). The V gene lost 7 bases and the J gene lost 7 bases, with 8 bases spanning the gap. This CDR3 spans 12 amino acids. The CDR3 loop reads CASTGGNSPLHF. The CDR3, as DNA: TGTGCCAGTACGGGGGGAAATTCACCCCTCCACTTT. The full variable domain, completed using reference TRBV19 and TRBJ1-6, is DGGITQSPKYLFRKEGQNVTLSCEQNLNHDAMYWYRQDPGQGLRLIYYSQIVNDFQKGDIAEGYSVSREKKESFPLTVTSAQKNPTAFYLCASTGGNSPLHFGNGTRLTVT.

The chain combines TRBV6-1 with TRBJ1-4; TRBD1 agrees at 9 bases. V trimming: 1 base; J trimming: 7 bases; junction bases outside the gene matches: 7. The CDR3 has 16 residues. CDR1 MNHNS and CDR2 SASEGT come from the germline V gene. CDR3 DNA sequence: TGTGCCAGCAGTGAAGATTACAGGGGGCTGGGTGAAAAACTGTTTTTT. Its translation: CASSEDYRGLGEKLFF.

The CDR3 bases are TGTGCCAGCAGCTTACAGGGTTCCTATGGCTACACCTTC. Amino acid sequence: CASSLQGSYGYTF. The chain couples TRBV7-7 to TRBJ1-2; maybe TRBD1 (5 bases). Germline CDR1 SSHAT, CDR2 FNYEAQ (reference sequence). V was clipped by 2 bases and J by 4 bases, with 8 bases between them. The CDR3 is 13 amino acids.

The chain uses TRBV6-1 and TRBJ2-1; 9 bases align to TRBD1. Germline V lookup: CDR1 MNHNS, CDR2 SASEGT. The CDR3 consists of 16 residues. V shed 2 bases, J shed 0 bases, and the junction held 2 bases outside the gene matches. DNA of the CDR3: TGTGCCAGCAGTGAACTGGGACAGGGCTCCTACAATGAGCAGTTCTTC. This translates into CASSELGQGSYNEQFF.

The V call is TRBV19, the J call TRBJ1-2; no firm D call. The V end was cut by 10 bases, the J end by 2 bases, with 14 bases between. The CDR3 extends over 13 amino acids. Germline V gene sequence: CDR1 LNHDA, CDR2 SQIVND (reference sequence). DNA of the CDR3: TGTGCCACCCTCGCAAACACGAACTATGGCTACACCTTC. It encodes CATLANTNYGYTF.

The chain has TRBV4-3 and TRBJ2-6; tentatively, D is TRBD1 (5 bases). This CDR3 contains 16 residues. The germline CDR1 and CDR2 sequences are LGHNA and YSLEER. V dropped 4 bases and J dropped 0 bases, with 10 bases sitting between them. In DNA form, the CDR3 reads TGCGCCAGCAGCCCCGGACACTTCTCTGGGGCCAACGTCCTGACTTTC. Its protein product is CASSPGHFSGANVLTF.